The T cell receptor (beta chain) described here comes from a study of blood T cell repertoires in COVID-19. Overall study context: Acute and convalescent COVID-19 samples came from the United States, Italy and Spain. The analysed material was cDNA or gDNA that came from T cells, B-cell-depleted T cells, or PBMCs.

TCRdb's table, derived via immunoSEQ multiplex PCR, lists solely in-frame clones and lacks some. The table includes 30,000 to 40,000 clones, around nine tenths detected once. This TCR came from a human donor in a cohort sampled during active COVID-19. Sequences were obtained from peripheral blood.

The CDR3 reads CASSPLRGGADTQYF. The CDR3 coding sequence is TGTGCCAGCAGTCCCCTGAGGGGGGGGGCAGATACGCAGTATTTT. The chain recombines TRBV2 with TRBJ2-3; the D gene is possibly TRBD2 (7 bases). Germline assignment: CDR1 SNHLY and CDR2 FYNNEI. This CDR3 has 15 residues. V was pared by 5 bases and J by 4 bases, with 16 bases between.